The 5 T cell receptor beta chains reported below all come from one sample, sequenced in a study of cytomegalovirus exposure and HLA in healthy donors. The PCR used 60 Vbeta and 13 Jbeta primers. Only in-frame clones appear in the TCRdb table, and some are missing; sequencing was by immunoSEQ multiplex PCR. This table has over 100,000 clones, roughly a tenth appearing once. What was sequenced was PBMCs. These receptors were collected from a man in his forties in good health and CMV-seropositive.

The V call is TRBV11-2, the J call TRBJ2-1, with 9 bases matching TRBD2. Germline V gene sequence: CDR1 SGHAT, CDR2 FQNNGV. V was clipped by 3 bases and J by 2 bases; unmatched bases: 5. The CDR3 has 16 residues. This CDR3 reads CASSFGAGGPYNEQFF. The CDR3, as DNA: TGTGCCAGCAGCTTCGGAGCGGGAGGACCCTACAATGAGCAGTTCTTC. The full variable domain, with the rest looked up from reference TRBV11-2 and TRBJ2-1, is EAGVAQSPRYKIIEKRQSVAFWCNPISGHATLYWYQQILGQGPKLLIQFQNNGVVDDSQLPKDRFSAERLKGVDSTLKIQPAKLEDSAVYLCASSFGAGGPYNEQFFGPGTRLTVL.

The CDR3: CASSIAGGYNEQFF. Here the CDR3 DNA reads TGCGCCAGCAGTATAGCGGGAGGATACAATGAGCAGTTCTTC. The genes are TRBV4-1 and TRBJ2-1; 10 bases align to TRBD2. The trim removed 6 bases at V and 4 bases at J, leaving 3 bases unmatched. The CDR3 is 14 residues long. Per the germline V gene, CDR1 is MGHRA and CDR2 is YSYEKL.

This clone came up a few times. The CDR3 DNA reads as TGCAGCGCCGGGACAGGGCGGGCCGGGGAGCTGTTTTTT. Translation: CSAGTGRAGELFF. This chain connects TRBV29-1 to TRBJ2-2; 9 bases fit TRBD1. The germline V gene has CDR1 SQVTM and CDR2 ANQGSEA. The CDR3 contains 13 residues. With V trimmed by 7 bases and J by 6 bases, 6 bases remained unmatched.

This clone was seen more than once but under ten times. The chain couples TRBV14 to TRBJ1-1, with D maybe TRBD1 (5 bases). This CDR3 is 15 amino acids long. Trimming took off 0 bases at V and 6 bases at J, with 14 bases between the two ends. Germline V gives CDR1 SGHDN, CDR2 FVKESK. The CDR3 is CASSQEIGGMSEAFF. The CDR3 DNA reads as TGTGCCAGCAGCCAAGAAATCGGGGGAATGTCTGAAGCTTTCTTT.

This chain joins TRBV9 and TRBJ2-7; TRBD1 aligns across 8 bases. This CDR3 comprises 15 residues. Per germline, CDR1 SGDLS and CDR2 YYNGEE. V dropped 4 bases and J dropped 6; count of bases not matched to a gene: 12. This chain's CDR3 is CASSPRTGSFAEQYF. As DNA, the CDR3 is TGTGCCAGCAGCCCCCGGACAGGGTCTTTCGCCGAGCAGTACTTC.